This T cell receptor (beta chain) was recovered during a study of blood T cell repertoires in COVID-19. Study information: Specimens from acute and convalescent COVID-19 originated in the United States, Italy and Spain. PBMCs, B-cell-depleted T cells, or T cells provided the cDNA or gDNA that made up the material.

Methods used by the authors: Reference gene primer amplification yielded estimated nucleated cell counts. The assay was immunoSEQ multiplex PCR, and TCRdb's table has in-frame clones only and misses some. The V and J calls and clone size are taken from that table; D and trimming were inferred from the DNA. The sample has about 99,000 clones, about nine tenths seen once; the top ten hold roughly a sixth. Specimen: peripheral blood. This TCR derives from a woman aged 80 or older in a cohort sampled during active COVID-19.

The CDR3 loop is CASGLVRVLESGELFF. CDR3 sequence (DNA): TGTGCTAGTGGTTTGGTACGGGTCCTGGAGAGCGGGGAGCTGTTTTTT. The V call is TRBV12-5, the J call TRBJ2-2, with D unresolved. Germline CDR1 and CDR2: LGHNT and FRNRAP. This CDR3 spans 16 amino acids. Trimming removed 0 bases from V and 7 bases from J, with 15 bases in between. The entire variable domain, with the rest obtained from reference TRBV12-5 and TRBJ2-2, is as follows: DARVTQTPRHKVTEMGQEVTMRCQPILGHNTVFWYRQTMMQGLELLAYFRNRAPLDDSGMPKDRFSAEMPDATLATLKIQPSEPRDSAVYFCASGLVRVLESGELFFGEGSRLTVL.